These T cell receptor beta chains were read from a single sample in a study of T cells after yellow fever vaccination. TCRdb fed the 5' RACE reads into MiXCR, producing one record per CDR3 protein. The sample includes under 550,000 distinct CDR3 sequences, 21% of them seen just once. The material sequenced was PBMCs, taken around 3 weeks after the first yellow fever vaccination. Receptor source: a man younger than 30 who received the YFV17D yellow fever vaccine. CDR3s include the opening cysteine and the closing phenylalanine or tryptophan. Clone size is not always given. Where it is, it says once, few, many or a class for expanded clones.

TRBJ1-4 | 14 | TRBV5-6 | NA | CASSPTGFAEKLFF
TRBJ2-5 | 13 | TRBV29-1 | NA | CSVERAGPWTQYF
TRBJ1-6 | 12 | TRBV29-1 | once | CGARESGSPLHF
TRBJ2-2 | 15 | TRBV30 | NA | CAWSLPGQGSGELFF
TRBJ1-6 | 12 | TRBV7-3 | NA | CASREGGGPLHF
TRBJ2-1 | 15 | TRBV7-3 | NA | CASSPWTGGKGEQFF
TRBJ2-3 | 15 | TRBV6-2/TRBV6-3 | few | CASSLLFLPPDTQYF
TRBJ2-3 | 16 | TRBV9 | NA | CASSSRAGVIRDTQYF
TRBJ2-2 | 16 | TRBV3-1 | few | CASSPDRGDGTGELFF
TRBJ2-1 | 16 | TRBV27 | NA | CASSLMSGSSYNEQFF
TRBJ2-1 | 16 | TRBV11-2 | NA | CASSLVPAGAYNEQFF
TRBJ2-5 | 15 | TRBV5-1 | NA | CASSLRVREQETQYF